A selection of T cell receptor beta chains follows, all from one sample in a study of blood T cell repertoires in COVID-19. Only in-frame clones appear in the TCRdb table, and some are missing; sequencing was by immunoSEQ multiplex PCR. The data contain about 190,000 clones, less than 80% of them singletons. Material for sequencing was peripheral blood. The receptors shown here come from a woman aged 50 to 65 with acute or convalescent COVID-19. The conserved cysteine and the conserved F or W are not part of the CDR3 here. The order of the fields is J gene, clone size, V gene, CDR3 protein. Where a row states a size, it is once, few, many or the class of an expanded clone; other rows omit it.

>TRBJ2-7|NA|TRBV5-5
ASGTGLAISYEQY
>TRBJ2-3|NA|TRBV18
ASSPQQGQADTQY
>TRBJ2-4|NA|TRBV6-5
ASSSTGPTKNIQY
>TRBJ2-1|NA|TRBV6-5
ASSTRLAGGNEQF
>TRBJ2-1|NA|TRBV27
ASTGYNEQF
>TRBJ1-2|NA|TRBV28
ASTGDRGGGYT
>TRBJ1-2|NA|TRBV29-1
SVTPAGSYGYT
>TRBJ1-1|NA|TRBV21-1
ASSKAIPNRGNAEAF
>TRBJ2-3|NA|TRBV28
ASSPAGWEGDTQY
>TRBJ2-5|NA|TRBV30
AWSVPRGGETQY
>TRBJ2-3|NA|TRBV5-1
ASSPGHTTDTQY
>TRBJ2-5|NA|TRBV5-4
ASSPRGQGAGETQY
>TRBJ2-7|few|TRBV7-8
ASSEPEQISRYEQY
>TRBJ2-7|NA|TRBV7-2
ASRNLGGSYEQY
>TRBJ1-5|NA|TRBV15
ATSVTGGNQPQH
>TRBJ2-6|NA|TRBV30
AWSFSLTGGKTGANVLT
>TRBJ2-7|NA|TRBV28
ASRFRTAFSYEQY
>TRBJ2-2|once|TRBV11-2
ASSTPTGLGGELF
>TRBJ2-1|NA|TRBV9
ASSPTGSGEQF
>TRBJ1-1|NA|TRBV28
ASSLRGGSVTEAF
>TRBJ2-7|NA|TRBV24-1
ATGTGSSYEQY
>TRBJ2-1|NA|TRBV28
ASSLPSVDEQF
>TRBJ2-3|NA|TRBV4-2
ASSPLTSTDTQY
>TRBJ2-7|NA|TRBV7-9
ASSLALTSGSGEQY
>TRBJ1-1|NA|TRBV19
ASNPGQGRPEAF
>TRBJ1-1|NA|TRBV7-9
ASSLGETGGDTEAF
>TRBJ2-3|once|TRBV18
ASYSRSSGRTDTQY
>TRBJ1-1|few|TRBV18
ASSREGGEAF
>TRBJ2-1|once|TRBV4-2
ASSQDRAPGQLRNEQF
>TRBJ1-4|many|TRBV25-1
ASSDPRGATNEKLF
>TRBJ2-1|NA|TRBV3-1/TRBV3-2
ASSLLAVYNEQF
>TRBJ1-4|NA|TRBV6-5
ASRDHRVGEKLF
>TRBJ2-7|once|TRBV5-6
ASSWGAYEQY
>TRBJ1-4|NA|TRBV6-5
ASSYDRGPGEKLF
>TRBJ2-3|NA|TRBV19
ASSIYFTDTQY
>TRBJ1-2|NA|TRBV19
ASSIRIQGNYGYT
>TRBJ2-3|NA|TRBV5-6
ASSSLFAGARTDTQY
>TRBJ2-7|NA|TRBV7-2
ASSFALAGGSYEQY
>TRBJ2-7|few|TRBV14
ASSQGLRTGVSYEQY
>TRBJ2-3|once|TRBV6-1
ASSEGTSGADTQY
>TRBJ2-1|NA|TRBV19
ASNTRVEQF